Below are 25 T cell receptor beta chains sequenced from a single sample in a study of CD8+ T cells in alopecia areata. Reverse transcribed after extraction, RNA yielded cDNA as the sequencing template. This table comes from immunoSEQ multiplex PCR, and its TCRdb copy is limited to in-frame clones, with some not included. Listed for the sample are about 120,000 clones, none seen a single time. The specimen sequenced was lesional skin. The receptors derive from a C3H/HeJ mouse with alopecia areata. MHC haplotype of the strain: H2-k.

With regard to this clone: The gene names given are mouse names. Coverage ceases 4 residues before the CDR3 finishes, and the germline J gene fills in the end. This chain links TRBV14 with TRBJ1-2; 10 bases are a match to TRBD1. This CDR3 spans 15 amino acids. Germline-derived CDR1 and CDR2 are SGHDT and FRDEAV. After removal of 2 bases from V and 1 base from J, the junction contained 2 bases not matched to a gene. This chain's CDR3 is CASSLGTGVNSDYTF. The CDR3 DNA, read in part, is TGTGCCAGCAGTTTGGGGACAGGGGTAAACTCC.

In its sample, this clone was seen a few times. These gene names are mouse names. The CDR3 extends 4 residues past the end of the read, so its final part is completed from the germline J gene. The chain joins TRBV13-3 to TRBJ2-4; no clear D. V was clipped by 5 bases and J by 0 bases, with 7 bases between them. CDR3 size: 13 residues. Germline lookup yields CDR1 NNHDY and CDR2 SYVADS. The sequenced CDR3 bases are TGTGCCAGCAGGTCAAATAGTCAAAAC. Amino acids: CASRSNSQN. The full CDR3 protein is CASRSNSQNTLYF. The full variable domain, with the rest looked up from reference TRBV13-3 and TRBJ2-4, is EAAVTQSPRSKVAVTGGKVTLSCHQTNNHDYMYWYRQDTGHGLRLIHYSYVADSTEKGDIPDGYKASRPSQENFSLILELASLSQTAVYFCASRSNSQNTLYFGAGTRLSVL.

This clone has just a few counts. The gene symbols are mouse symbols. The covered CDR3 bases are TGCACCTGCAGTGCCTCGGGACAGGGTGACACA. It is translated as CTCSASGQGDT. The CDR3 as a whole reads CTCSASGQGDTEVFF. This rearrangement joins TRBV1 to TRBJ1-1; 9 bases line up with TRBD1. The DNA ends 4 residues before the CDR3 does, and the rest of the CDR3 is filled in from the germline J gene. J lost 3 bases, V lost 3 bases, and 5 bases had no gene match. Per germline, CDR1 NSQYPW and CDR2 LRSPGD (reference sequence). The CDR3 totals 15 residues.

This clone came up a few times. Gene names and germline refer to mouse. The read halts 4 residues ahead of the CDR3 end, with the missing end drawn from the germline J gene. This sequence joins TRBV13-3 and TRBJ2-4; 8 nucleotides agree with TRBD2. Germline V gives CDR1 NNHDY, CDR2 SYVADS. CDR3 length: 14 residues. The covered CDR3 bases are TGTGCCAGCAGTGATCAGGACTGGGAAAAC. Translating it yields CASSDQDWEN. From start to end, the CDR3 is CASSDQDWENTLYF.

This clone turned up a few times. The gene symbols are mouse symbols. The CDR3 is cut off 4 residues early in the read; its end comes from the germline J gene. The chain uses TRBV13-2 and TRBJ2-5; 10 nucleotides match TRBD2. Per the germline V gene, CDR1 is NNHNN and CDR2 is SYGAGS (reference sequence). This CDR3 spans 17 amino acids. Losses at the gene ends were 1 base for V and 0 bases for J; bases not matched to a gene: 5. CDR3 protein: CASGDPGLGSNQDTQYF. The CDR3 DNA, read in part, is TGTGCCAGCGGTGATCCGGGACTGGGGTCTAACCAAGAC.

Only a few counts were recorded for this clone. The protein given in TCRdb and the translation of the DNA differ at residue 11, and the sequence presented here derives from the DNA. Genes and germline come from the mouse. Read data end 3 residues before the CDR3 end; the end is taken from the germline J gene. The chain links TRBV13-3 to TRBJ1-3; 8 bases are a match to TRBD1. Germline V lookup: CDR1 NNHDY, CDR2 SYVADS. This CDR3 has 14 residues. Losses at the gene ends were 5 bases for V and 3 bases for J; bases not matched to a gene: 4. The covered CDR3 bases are TGTGCCAGCAGAAGACAGGGGTTTGGAAATACG. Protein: CASRRQGFGNT. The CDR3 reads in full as CASRRQGFGNTLYF.

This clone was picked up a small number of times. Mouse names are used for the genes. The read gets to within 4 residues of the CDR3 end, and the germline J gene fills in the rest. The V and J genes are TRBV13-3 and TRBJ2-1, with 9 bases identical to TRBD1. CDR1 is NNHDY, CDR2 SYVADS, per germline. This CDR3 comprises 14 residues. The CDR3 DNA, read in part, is TGTGCCAGCAGTGATACAGGGGGCTGGGCT. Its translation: CASSDTGGWA. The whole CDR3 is CASSDTGGWAEQFF.

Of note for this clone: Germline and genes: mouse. CDR3 DNA, as far as it was read: TGTGCCAGCAGTATTTTGGGGGGCGAGGGCTATGCT. Its protein is CASSILGGEGYA. The whole CDR3 sequence is CASSILGGEGYAEQFF. This chain uses TRBV19 with TRBJ2-1; D might be TRBD2 (7 bases). The read halts 4 residues ahead of the CDR3 end, with the missing end drawn from the germline J gene. The CDR3 loop spans 16 amino acids. Trimming cost V 2 bases and J 3 bases, with 15 bases left between them. CDR1 is FNHDT and CDR2 is SITEND in the germline V gene (reference sequence).

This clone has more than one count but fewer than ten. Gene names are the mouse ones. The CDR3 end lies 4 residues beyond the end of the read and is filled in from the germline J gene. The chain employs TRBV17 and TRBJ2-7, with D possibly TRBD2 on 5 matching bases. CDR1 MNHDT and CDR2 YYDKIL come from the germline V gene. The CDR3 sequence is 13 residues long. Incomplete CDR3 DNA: TGTGCTAGCAGTAGAGGGACTCCGTAT. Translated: CASSRGTPY. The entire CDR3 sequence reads CASSRGTPYEQYF.

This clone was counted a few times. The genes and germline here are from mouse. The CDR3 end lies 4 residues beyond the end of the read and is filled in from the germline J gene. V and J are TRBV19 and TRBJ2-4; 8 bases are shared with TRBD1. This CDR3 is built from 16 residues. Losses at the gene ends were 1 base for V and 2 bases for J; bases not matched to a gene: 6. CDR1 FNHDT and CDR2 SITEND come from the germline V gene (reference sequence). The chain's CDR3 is CASSIRTGRNQNTLYF. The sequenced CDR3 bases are TGTGCCAGCAGTATAAGGACAGGGAGAAATCAAAAC.

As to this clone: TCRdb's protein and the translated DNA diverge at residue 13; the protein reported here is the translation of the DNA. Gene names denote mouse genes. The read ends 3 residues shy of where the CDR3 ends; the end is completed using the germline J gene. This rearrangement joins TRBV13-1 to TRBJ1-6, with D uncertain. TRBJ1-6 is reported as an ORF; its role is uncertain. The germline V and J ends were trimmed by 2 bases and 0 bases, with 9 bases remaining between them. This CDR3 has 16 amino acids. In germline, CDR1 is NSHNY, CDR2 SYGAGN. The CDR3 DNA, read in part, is TGTGCCAGCAGTGACGGAGACTATTCCTATAATTCGCCC. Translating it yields CASSDGDYSYNSP. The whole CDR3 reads CASSDGDYSYNSPLYF.

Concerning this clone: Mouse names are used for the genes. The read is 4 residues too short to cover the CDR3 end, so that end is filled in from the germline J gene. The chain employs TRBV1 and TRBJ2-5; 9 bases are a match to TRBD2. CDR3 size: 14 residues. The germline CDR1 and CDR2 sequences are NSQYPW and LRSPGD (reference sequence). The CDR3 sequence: CTCSAVGGADTQYF. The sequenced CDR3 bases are TGCACCTGCAGTGCAGTTGGGGGGGCAGAC. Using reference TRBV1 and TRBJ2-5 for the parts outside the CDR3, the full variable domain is VTLLEQNPRWRLVPRGQAVNLRCILKNSQYPWMSWYQQDLQKQLQWLFTLRSPGDKEVKSLPGADYLATRVTDTELRLQVANMSQGRTLYCTCSAVGGADTQYFGPGTRLLVL.

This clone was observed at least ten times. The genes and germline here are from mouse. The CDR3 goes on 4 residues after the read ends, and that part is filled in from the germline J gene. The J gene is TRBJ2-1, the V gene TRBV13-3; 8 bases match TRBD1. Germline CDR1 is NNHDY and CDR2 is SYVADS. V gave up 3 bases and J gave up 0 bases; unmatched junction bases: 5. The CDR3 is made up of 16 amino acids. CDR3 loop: CASSAGTGYNYAEQFF. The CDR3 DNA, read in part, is TGTGCCAGCAGTGCCGGGACAGGTTATAACTATGCT.

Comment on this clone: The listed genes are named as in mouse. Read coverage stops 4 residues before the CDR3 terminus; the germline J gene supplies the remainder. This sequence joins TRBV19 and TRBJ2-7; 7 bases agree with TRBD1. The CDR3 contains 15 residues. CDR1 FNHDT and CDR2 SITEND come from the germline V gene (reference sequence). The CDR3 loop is CASSSTGRRGYEQYF. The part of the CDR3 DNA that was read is TGTGCCAGCAGTTCGACAGGGAGGAGGGGATAT.

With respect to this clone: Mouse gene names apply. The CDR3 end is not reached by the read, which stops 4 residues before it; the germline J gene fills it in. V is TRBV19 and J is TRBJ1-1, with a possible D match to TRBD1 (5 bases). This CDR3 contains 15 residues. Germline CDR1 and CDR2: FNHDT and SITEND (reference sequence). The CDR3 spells CASSIGQNANPEVFF. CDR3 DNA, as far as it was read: TGTGCCAGCAGTATCGGACAAAATGCAAACCCA. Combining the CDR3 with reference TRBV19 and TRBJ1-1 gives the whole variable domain GGIITQTPKFLIGQEGQKLTLKCQQNFNHDTMYWYRQDSGKGLRLIYYSITENDLQKGDLSEGYDASREKKSSFSLTVTSAQKNEMAVFLCASSIGQNANPEVFFGKGTRLTVV.

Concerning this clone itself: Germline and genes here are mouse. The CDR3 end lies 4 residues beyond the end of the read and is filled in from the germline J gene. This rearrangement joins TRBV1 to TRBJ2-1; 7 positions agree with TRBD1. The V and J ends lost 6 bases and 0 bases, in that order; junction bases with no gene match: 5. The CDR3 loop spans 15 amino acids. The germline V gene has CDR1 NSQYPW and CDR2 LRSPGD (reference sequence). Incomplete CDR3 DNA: TGCACCTGCAGCACTGACAGGGCTAACTATGCT. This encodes CTCSTDRANYA. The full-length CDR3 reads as CTCSTDRANYAEQFF.

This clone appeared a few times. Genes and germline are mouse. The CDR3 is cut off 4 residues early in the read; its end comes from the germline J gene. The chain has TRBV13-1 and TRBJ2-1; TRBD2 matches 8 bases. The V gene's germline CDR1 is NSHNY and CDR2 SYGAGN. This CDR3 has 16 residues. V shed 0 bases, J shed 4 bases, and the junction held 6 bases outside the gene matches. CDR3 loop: CASSDASWGAYAEQFF. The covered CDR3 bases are TGTGCCAGCAGTGATGCATCCTGGGGGGCTTATGCT.

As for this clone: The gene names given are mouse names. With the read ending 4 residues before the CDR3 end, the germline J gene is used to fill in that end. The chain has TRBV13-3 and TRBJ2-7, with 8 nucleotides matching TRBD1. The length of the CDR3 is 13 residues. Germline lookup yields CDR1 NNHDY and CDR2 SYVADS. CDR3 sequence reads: CASRAGTGYEQYF. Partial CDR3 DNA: TGTGCCAGCAGGGCCGGGACAGGATAT.

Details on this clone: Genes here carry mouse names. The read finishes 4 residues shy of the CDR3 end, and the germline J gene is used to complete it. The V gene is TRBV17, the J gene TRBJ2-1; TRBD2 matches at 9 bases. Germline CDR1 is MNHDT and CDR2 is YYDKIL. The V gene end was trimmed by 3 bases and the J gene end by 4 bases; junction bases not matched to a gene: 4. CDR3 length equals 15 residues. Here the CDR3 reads CASSSFGGAYAEQFF. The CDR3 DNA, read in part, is TGTGCTAGCAGTAGTTTTGGGGGGGCGTATGCT.

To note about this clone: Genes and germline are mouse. The CDR3: CTCGRTTINERLFF. Incomplete CDR3 DNA: TGCACCTGCGGAAGGACAACAATAAACGAA. The V and J genes are TRBV1 and TRBJ1-4, with D perhaps matching TRBD1 (5 bases). The DNA ends 4 residues before the CDR3 does, and the rest of the CDR3 is filled in from the germline J gene. The V gene's germline CDR1 is NSQYPW and CDR2 LRSPGD (reference sequence). Trimming took 8 bases from V and 5 from J, leaving 15 bases between them. The CDR3 runs 14 residues.

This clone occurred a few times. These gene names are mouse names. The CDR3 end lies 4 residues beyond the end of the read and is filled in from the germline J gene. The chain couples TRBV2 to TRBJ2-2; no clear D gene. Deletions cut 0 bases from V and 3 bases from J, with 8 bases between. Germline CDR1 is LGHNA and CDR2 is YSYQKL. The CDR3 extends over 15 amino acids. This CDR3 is CASSQETEDTGQLYF. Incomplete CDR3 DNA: TGTGCCAGCAGCCAAGAAACAGAGGACACCGGG.

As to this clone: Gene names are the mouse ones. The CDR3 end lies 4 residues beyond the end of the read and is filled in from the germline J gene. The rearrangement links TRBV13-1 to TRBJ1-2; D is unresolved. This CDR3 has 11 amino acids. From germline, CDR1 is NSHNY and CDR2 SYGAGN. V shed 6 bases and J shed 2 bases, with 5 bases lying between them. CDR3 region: CASKSNSDYTF. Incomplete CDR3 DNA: TGTGCCAGCAAAAGTAACTCC.

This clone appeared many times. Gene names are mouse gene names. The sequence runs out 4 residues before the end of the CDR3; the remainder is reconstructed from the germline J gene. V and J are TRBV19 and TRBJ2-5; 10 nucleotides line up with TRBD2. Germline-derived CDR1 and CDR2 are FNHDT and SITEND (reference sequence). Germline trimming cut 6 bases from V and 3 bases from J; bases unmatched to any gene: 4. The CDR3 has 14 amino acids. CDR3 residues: CASTPTGGQDTQYF. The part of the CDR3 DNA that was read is TGTGCCAGCACCCCGACTGGGGGGCAAGAC.

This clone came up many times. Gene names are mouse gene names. CDR3 bases read: TGTGCCAGCGGGGGGGAGGGTGCAGAA. Its protein product is CASGGEGAE. The entire CDR3 is CASGGEGAETLYF. The chain links TRBV13-3 to TRBJ2-3, with 7 positions matching TRBD2. The DNA ends 4 residues before the CDR3 does, and the rest of the CDR3 is filled in from the germline J gene. J gave up 1 base and V 7 bases, and 3 bases lay outside the gene matches. This CDR3 spans 13 amino acids. Germline V gene data show CDR1 as NNHDY and CDR2 as SYVADS.

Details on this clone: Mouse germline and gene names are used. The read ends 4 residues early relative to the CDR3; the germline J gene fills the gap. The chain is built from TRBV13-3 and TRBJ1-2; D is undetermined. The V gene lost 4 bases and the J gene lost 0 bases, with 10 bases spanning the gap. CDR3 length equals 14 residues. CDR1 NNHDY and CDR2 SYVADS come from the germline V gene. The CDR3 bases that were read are TGTGCCAGCAGTTTTGACAATACAAACTCC. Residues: CASSFDNTNS. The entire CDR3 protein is CASSFDNTNSDYTF.